This T cell receptor beta chain was documented in a study of T cell responses to AZD1222 COVID-19 vaccine. Comments on this clone: Its target is not known.

V lost 0 bases, J lost 4 bases, and 9 bases lay in between. The CDR3 length is 13 residues. Germline values: CDR1 GTSNPN, CDR2 SVGIG (reference sequence). The table came from immunoSEQ multiplex PCR; TCRdb's copy has only in-frame clones and leaves some out. The sample holds approximately 65,000 clones, almost 90% seen once. Whole-study findings and limits: Rises in breadth and depth of Spike-specific TCRs came after two AZD1222 doses. Clonal diversity was possibly underestimated; the donors were predominantly white British and more often female. The study found vaccine-associated CD4 TCRs spanning spike, dominant at 160-218 and 743-854.

This chain uses TRBV30 with TRBJ1-1, with D tentatively TRBD1 (5 bases). The sequencing used peripheral blood, collected on day 0 of AZD1222 vaccination. The TCR sequence derives from an adult in good health. The CDR3 sequence: CAWSVGAGTEAFF. DNA of the CDR3: TGTGCCTGGAGTGTAGGGGCGGGCACTGAAGCTTTCTTT. Drawing the rest from reference TRBV30 and TRBJ1-1, the complete variable domain is SQTIHQWPATLVQPVGSPLSLECTVEGTSNPNLYWYRQAAGRGLQLLFYSVGIGQISSEVPQNLSASRPQDRQFILSSKKLLLSDSGFYLCAWSVGAGTEAFFGQGTRLTVV.